The TCR beta chain under discussion was sequenced for a study of a mutant IDH1 vaccine in newly diagnosed glioma. Across the study: Vaccination began 4-6 weeks post radiotherapy alone, or with temozolomide cycles. There were approximately 60% males and roughly 38% females among treated patients, whose mean age was approximately 44 years. Patients previously underwent radiotherapy, temozolomide, or both, and most underwent both.

This CDR3 contains 13 residues. Germline V gene sequence: CDR1 GTSNPN, CDR2 SVGIG (reference sequence). V was shortened by 2 bases and J by 0 bases, with 7 bases between the two germline ends. On this clone itself: Its antigen is still unknown.

Findings and limits, study-wide: Pseudoprogression apparently lacked any relation to changes in top peripheral T cell clonotypes.

Noted time point: week 5, during vaccination. Vaccinated patients received 300 ug of mutant IDH1 20-mer peptide per dose, with topical imiquimod. Measured with immunoSEQ multiplex PCR; TCRdb has only the in-frame clones, and not every one. Of around 52,000 clones in the sample, just under 90% were seen once. The sequence was obtained from a middle-aged woman with glioma. Sequencing was performed on PBMCs, taken from a glioma patient whose treatment included an IDH1 peptide vaccine. The chain has TRBV30 and TRBJ1-1; D unresolved. This chain's CDR3 is CAWSTGMNTEAFF. In DNA form, the CDR3 reads TGTGCCTGGAGTACGGGTATGAACACTGAAGCTTTCTTT.